The entry below gives a single T cell receptor (beta chain) sequence along with its context. At one of its ends the junction is not consistent with the germline gene, which may arise from a read error. The sample originates from a study of tumor-infiltrating lymphocytes in primary liver carcinoma. Priming with a constant-region primer yielded TCR beta cDNA from approximately 500 ng total RNA. Generation of the TCR beta libraries relied on three nested multiplex PCR rounds using slightly modified ARM-PCR. It was with TRBV1-TRBV30 forward primers and a C-beta reverse primer that the first two PCR rounds were run, at 10 to 11 cycles each. Using its own MiXCR run on the multiplex PCR reads, TCRdb lists one record per CDR3 protein. Of about 180,000 distinct CDR3 sequences listed, 50% to 75% are singletons. Germline CDR1 and CDR2: MNHEY and SVGAGI. This CDR3 is 14 amino acids long. The researchers obtained blood RNA from unsorted whole blood and also extracted germline DNA. Those patients suffered from chronic HBV infection and were treatment-naive. Blood samples of about 4.3 milliliters were drawn preoperatively.

The chain combines TRBV6-5 with TRBJ2-2, with D possibly being TRBD1 or TRBD2 (6 bases each). The sequence came from a man aged 35 to 55 with primary liver carcinoma and hepatitis B virus infection. Sequencing was done on a sample of peripheral blood. In DNA form, the CDR3 reads TGTGCCAACAGTTACTCTCGGGACACCCGGGAGCTGGTTTTT. As protein: CANSYSRDTRELVF.